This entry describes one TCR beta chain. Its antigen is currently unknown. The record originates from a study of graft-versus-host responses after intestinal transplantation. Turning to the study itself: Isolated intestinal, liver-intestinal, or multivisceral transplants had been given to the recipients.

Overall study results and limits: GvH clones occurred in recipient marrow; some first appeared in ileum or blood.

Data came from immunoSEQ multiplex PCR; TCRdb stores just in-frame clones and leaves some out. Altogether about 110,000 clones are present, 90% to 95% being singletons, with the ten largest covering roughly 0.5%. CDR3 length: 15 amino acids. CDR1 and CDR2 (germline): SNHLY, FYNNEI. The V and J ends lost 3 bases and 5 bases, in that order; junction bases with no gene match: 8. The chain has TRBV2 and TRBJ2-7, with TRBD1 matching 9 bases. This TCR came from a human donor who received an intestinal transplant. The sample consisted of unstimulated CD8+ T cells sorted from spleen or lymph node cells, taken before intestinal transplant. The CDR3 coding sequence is TGTGCCAGCAGTGAGAGGGACAGGGAGAGGAACGAGCAGTACTTC. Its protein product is CASSERDRERNEQYF.